This T cell receptor beta chain was recovered during a study of T cells in Graves' hyperthyroidism and ophthalmopathy. Study details: Upon initial diagnosis and before any treatment, peripheral blood was collected. Study-level findings and limits: The model anticipated ophthalmopathy a median about six months pre-onset.

Ophthalmopathy patients showed a Clinical Activity Score of at least 3, NOSPECS grade of at least 4 and duration under 3 months. Patients with uncontrolled infections, other autoimmune diseases, pregnancy or lactation were excluded. RNA transcripts gave rise to amplified TCR beta CDR3 regions. Primed by the HTBI set, a first-round RT-PCR was run on the TCR CDR3. TCRdb called the multiplex PCR reads again in MiXCR, with one record for every CDR3 protein. The sample holds roughly 61,000 distinct CDR3 sequences, 53% seen once. Germline CDR1 reads MDHEN; CDR2 reads SYDVKM. The CDR3 spans 11 residues. This clonotype was seen more than once but under ten times. Its antigen remains unidentified. It may be a read error: a sequence one base away is much more abundant.

J is TRBJ1-2 and V is TRBV28, with D perhaps matching TRBD1 (6 bases). The sample taken for sequencing was blood. The sequence was collected from a woman aged 60-75 years with Graves' ophthalmopathy. CDR3 sequence: CATSGVRGYIF. CDR3 bases: TGTGCCACCTCGGGGGTCAGGGGCTACATCTTC.